This T cell receptor (beta chain) appears in the sequencing data of a study of blood T cells in healthy people across ages. In germline, CDR1 is SQVTM, CDR2 ANQGSEA. This CDR3 comprises 13 residues. Trimming cost V 2 bases and J 4 bases; bases outside gene matches: 0. The use of a sample-barcoded 5' primer and a J-beta primer mix characterized a second PCR of roughly 6 to 11 cycles. TCRdb recomputed calls from the 5' RACE reads with MiXCR, one row per CDR3 protein. The table lists over 600,000 distinct CDR3 sequences, about 45% of them singletons. Note on this clonotype: The antigen is not known.

Study-level points and caveats: A greater number of naive CD4+ cells and higher diversity distinguished long-lived donors from aged donors.

Sequenced: blood. This chain uses TRBV29-1 with TRBJ2-7; 12 positions match TRBD2. This receptor was taken from a man at least 80 years old in good health. CDR3: CSVELAGGYEQYF. The CDR3 DNA is TGCAGCGTTGAACTAGCGGGAGGGTACGAGCAGTACTTC.